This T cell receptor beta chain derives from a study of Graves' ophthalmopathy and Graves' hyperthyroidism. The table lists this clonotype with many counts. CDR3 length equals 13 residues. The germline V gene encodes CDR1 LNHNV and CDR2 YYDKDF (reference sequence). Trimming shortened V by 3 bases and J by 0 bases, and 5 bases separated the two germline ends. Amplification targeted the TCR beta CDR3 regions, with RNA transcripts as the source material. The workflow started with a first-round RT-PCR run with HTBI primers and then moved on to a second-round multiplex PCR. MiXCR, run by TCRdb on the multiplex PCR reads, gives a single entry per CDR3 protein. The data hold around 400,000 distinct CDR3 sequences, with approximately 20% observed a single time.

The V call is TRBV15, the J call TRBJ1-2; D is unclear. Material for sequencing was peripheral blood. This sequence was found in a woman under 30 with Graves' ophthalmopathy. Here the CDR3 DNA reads TGTGCCACCAGCAGGGCCTCTAACTATGGCTACACCTTC. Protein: CATSRASNYGYTF.